This TCR beta chain was captured by sequencing in a study of PD-1 blockade in classical Hodgkin lymphoma. Study-level results: TCR diversity in CD4+, not CD8+, cells rose significantly by C4D1. The diversity seen at baseline in complete responders resembled that of newly diagnosed patients. Newly diagnosed patients reportedly trailed healthy donors in baseline TCR diversity.

Notes on this clone: What it binds is unknown.

CDR1 SGHNT and CDR2 YYREEE come from the germline V gene (reference sequence). Deletions cut 4 bases from V and 1 base from J, with 23 bases between. This CDR3 is built from 19 residues. Regarding time point: cycle 4 day 1 (C4D1), after 5 to 7 weeks of nivolumab. Following autologous stem cell transplantation, relapse occurred in every patient, and exposure to brentuximab vedotin varied. Thawed PBMCs supplied CD8+ T cells via magnetic negative selection. Sequencing used immunoSEQ multiplex PCR; TCRdb keeps in-frame clones, though not all of them. The sample yields around 4,200 clones, over 55% seen once.

V gene TRBV5-4 combines with J gene TRBJ2-2; D is undetermined. The origin of this receptor is a human donor with classical Hodgkin lymphoma. This specimen was CD8+ T cells from blood, taken before the fourth cycle of nivolumab. The CDR3 DNA sequence: TGTGCCAGCAGCCAAGCTCCGCCCGCTCTCGTCAGGAACACCGGGGAGCTGTTTTTT. Its protein product is CASSQAPPALVRNTGELFF.